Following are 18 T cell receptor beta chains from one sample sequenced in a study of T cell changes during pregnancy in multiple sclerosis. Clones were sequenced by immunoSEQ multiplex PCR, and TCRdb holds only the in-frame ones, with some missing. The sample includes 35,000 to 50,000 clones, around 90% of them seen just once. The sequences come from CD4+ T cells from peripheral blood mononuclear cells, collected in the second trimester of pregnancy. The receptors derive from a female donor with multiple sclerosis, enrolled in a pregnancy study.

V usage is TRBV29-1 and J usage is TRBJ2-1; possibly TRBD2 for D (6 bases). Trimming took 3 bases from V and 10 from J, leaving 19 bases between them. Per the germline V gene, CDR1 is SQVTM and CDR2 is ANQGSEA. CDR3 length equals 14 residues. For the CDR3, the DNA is TGCAGCGTTGATGAGTCGTGGTTACGGGGGGAGCAGTTCTTC. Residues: CSVDESWLRGEQFF.

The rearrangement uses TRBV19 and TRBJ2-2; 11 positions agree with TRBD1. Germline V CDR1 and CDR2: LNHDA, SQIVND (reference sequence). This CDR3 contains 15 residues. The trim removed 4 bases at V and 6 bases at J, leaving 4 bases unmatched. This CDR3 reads CASSNRDRGSGELFF. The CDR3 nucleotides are TGTGCCAGTAGTAACCGGGACAGGGGGTCCGGGGAGCTGTTTTTT.

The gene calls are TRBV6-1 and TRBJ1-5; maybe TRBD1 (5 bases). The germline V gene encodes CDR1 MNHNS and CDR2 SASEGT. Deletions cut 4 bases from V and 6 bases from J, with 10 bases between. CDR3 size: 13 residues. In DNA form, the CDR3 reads TGTGCCAGCAGTGCCAAGCAGGGTCAGCCCCAGCATTTT. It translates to CASSAKQGQPQHF.

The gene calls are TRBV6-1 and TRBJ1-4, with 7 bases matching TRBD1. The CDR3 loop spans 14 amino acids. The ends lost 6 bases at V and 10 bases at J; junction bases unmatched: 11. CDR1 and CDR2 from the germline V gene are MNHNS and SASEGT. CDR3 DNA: TGTGCCAGCAGGAAGGGGGCCGAGGAGGGAAAACTGTTTTTT. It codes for CASRKGAEEGKLFF.

In DNA form, the CDR3 reads TGTGCCGCAGCCGGGACTAGCCTAAATGAGCAGTTCTTC. This codes for CAAAGTSLNEQFF. V and J are TRBV10-3 and TRBJ2-1; 9 nucleotides agree with TRBD2. CDR1 is ENHRY and CDR2 is SYGVKD in the germline V gene. Trimming removed 11 bases from V and 7 bases from J; junction bases left unmatched: 9. This CDR3 comprises 13 residues.

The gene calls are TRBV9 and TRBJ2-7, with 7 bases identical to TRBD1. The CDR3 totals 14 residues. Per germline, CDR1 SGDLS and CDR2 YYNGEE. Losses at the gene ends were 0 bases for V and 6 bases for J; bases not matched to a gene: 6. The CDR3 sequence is CASSVETGNVEQYF. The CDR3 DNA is TGTGCCAGCAGCGTAGAGACAGGGAACGTCGAGCAGTACTTC. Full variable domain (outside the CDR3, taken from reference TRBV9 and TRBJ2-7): DSGVTQTPKHLITATGQRVTLRCSPRSGDLSVYWYQQSLDQGLQFLIQYYNGEERAKGNILERFSAQQFPDLHSELNLSSLELGDSALYFCASSVETGNVEQYFGPGTRLTVT.

CDR3 sequence reads: CASAPGLAQETQYF. For the CDR3, the DNA is TGTGCCAGTGCGCCGGGACTAGCGCAAGAGACCCAGTACTTC. The gene calls are TRBV7-9 and TRBJ2-5, with TRBD2 matching over 10 bases. CDR3 length: 14 residues. Germline V gene data show CDR1 as SEHNR and CDR2 as FQNEAQ (reference sequence). The V and J ends lost 9 bases and 2 bases, in that order; junction bases with no gene match: 6.

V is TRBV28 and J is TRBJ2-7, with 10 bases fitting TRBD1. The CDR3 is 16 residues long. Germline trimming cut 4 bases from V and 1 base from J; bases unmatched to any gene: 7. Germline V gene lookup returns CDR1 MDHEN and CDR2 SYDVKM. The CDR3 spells CASSSPPGQGSYEQYF. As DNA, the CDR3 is TGTGCCAGCAGTTCGCCCCCGGGACAGGGGTCCTACGAGCAGTACTTC. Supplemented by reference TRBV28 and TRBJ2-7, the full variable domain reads DVKVTQSSRYLVKRTGEKVFLECVQDMDHENMFWYRQDPGLGLRLIYFSYDVKMKEKGDIPEGYSVSREKKERFSLILESASTNQTSMYLCASSSPPGQGSYEQYFGPGTRLTVT.

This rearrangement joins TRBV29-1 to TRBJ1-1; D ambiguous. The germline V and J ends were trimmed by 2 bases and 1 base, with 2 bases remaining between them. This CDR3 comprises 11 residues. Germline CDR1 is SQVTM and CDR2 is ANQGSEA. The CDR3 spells CSVERNTEAFF. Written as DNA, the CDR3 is TGCAGCGTTGAACGGAACACTGAAGCTTTCTTT.

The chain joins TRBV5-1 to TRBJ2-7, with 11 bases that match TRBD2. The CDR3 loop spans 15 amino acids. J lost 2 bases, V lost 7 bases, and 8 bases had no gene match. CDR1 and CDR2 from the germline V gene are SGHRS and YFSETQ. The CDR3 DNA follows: TGCGCCAGCCGATTACAGACTAGCGGGACCTACGAGCAGTACTTC. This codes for CASRLQTSGTYEQYF. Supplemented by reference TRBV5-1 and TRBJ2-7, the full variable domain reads KAGVTQTPRYLIKTRGQQVTLSCSPISGHRSVSWYQQTPGQGLQFLFEYFSETQRNKGNFPGRFSGRQFSNSRSEMNVSTLELGDSALYLCASRLQTSGTYEQYFGPGTRLTVT.

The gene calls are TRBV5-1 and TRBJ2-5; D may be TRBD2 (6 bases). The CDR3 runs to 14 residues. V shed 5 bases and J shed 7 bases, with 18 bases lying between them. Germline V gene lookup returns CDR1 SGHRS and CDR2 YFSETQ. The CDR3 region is CASRSEGQGATQYF. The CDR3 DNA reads TGCGCCAGCAGGTCGGAGGGGCAGGGCGCGACCCAGTACTTC.

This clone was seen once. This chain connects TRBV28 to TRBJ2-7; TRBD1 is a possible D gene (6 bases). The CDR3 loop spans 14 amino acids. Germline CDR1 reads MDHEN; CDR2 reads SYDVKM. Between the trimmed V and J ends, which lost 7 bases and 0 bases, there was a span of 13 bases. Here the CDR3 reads CASTPQGFSYEQYF. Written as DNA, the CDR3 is TGTGCCAGCACCCCGCAGGGGTTCTCCTACGAGCAGTACTTC.

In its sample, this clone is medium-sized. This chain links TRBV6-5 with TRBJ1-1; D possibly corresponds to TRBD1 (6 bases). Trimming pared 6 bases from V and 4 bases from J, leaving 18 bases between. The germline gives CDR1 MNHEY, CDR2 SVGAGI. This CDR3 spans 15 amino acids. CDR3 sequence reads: CASSQGQFLVTEAFF. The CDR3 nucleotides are TGTGCCAGCAGCCAAGGACAGTTCCTCGTCACTGAAGCTTTCTTT.

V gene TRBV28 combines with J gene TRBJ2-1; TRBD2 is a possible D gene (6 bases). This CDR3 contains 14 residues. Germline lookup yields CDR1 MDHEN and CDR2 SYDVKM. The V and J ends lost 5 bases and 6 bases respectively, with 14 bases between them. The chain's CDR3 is CASSHPSETNEQFF. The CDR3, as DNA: TGTGCCAGCAGTCACCCTAGCGAAACCAATGAGCAGTTCTTC.

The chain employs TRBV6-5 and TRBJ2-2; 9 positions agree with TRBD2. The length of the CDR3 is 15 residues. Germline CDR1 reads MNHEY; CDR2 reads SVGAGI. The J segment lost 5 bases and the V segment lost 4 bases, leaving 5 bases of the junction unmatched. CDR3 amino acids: CASSSAGGRTGELFF. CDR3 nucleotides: TGTGCCAGCAGTTCAGCGGGGGGCAGGACCGGGGAGCTGTTTTTT.

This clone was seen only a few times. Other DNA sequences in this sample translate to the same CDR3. This CDR3 is CASSLWAGGTGNQPQHF. The CDR3 coding sequence is TGTGCCAGCAGTTTATGGGCAGGGGGTACGGGCAATCAGCCCCAGCATTTT. V gene TRBV28 combines with J gene TRBJ1-5; TRBD1 matches 7 bases. Trimming removed 0 bases from V and 2 bases from J; junction bases left unmatched: 7. The CDR3 contains 17 residues. Germline CDR1 MDHEN, CDR2 SYDVKM.

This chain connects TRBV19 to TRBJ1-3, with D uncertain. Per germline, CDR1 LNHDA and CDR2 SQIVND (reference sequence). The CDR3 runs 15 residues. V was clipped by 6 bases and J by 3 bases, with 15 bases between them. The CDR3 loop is CASRTDSAYGNTIYF. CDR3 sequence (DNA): TGTGCCAGTAGGACGGACTCCGCGTATGGAAACACCATATATTTT.

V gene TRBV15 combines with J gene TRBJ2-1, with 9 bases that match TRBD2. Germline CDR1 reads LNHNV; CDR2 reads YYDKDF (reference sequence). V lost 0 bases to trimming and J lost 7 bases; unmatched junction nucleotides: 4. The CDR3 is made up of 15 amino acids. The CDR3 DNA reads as TGTGCCACCAGCAGAGATGCGGGAGGGCAGAATGAGCAGTTCTTC. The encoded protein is CATSRDAGGQNEQFF.